The rows below give T cell receptor beta chains drawn from one sample of a study of CD8+CD57+ T cells in acquired aplastic anemia. TCRdb reprocessed the reads via MiXCR and lists one record per CDR3 protein. This table has some 200,000 distinct CDR3 sequences, almost 50% appearing once. Sequencing was carried out using sorted CD4+, CD8+, or CD8+CD57+ T cells (not recorded which) from PBMCs. The receptors come from a human donor with aplastic anemia. CDR3s include the opening cysteine and the closing phenylalanine or tryptophan. Each record gives: CDR3 protein, clone size, V gene. Clone size, where shown, is once, few, many, or a class for clones that have expanded.

CASTGILSGELFF | many | TRBV7-2
CASSMGSSTNEKLFF | many | TRBV19
CASEEDEQFF | NA | TRBV6-6
CAWSVRTYGYTF | NA | TRBV30
CASKESLVTNVLTF | many | TRBV19
CASTLTGSNQPQHF | NA | TRBV7-8
CASSALQGAPYNEQFF | once | TRBV2
CASSPRTQVAKNIQYF | few | TRBV5-8
CSARDPQGASDGYTF | NA | TRBV20-1
CASSYSRTGSLGYTF | once | TRBV12-3/TRBV12-4
CATSDPGQGGGYEQYF | NA | TRBV24-1
CASSATGGNYGYTF | many | TRBV2
CASSLPGSADNEQFF | many | TRBV5-6
CASSLGRLQETQYF | many | TRBV5-1
CASSYSGRVGGTEAFF | NA | TRBV6-5
CASSESRTGKGEKLFF | many | TRBV10-1
CASSAQAGSRLPLHF | NA | TRBV2
CASSGSGLAAYNEQYF | NA | TRBV25-1
CASSSTGEKETQYF | few | TRBV5-6
CAISLRETGANVLTF | NA | TRBV10-3
CASSYSRQQYF | many | TRBV6-5
CSASRGLDSNEQYF | NA | TRBV20-1
CATRDLTGGPYEQYF | NA | TRBV2
CSARDGTGGAGEQYF | NA | TRBV20-1
CSVAVQGPYEQYF | NA | TRBV29-1
CSARERYEQYF | many | TRBV20-1
CVTGRGYGYTF | NA | TRBV5-1
CASSWRDNLNTEAFF | many | TRBV5-1
CASSEALVWGETQYF | many | TRBV6-6
CASSDTSRSSYNSPLHF | many | TRBV7-6
CASSLLRARNTEAFF | many | TRBV12-3/TRBV12-4
CASSLDQGDAEAFF | many | TRBV7-9
CSGTLPGLGAYEQYF | NA | TRBV29-1
CAWGAGSGNTIYF | NA | TRBV30
CSAGVDYGYTF | NA | TRBV20-1
CASSLWGVGEINEQFF | NA | TRBV11-2
CSARNPGRGNYGYTF | NA | TRBV20-1
CASRAGNWGRDTEAFF | NA | TRBV2
CASSLGMGYEQYF | many | TRBV7-8
CASSRTGPTDTQYF | once | TRBV25-1
CASSFATGTAGAGYTF | NA | TRBV2
CASTPLPGMKNTEAFF | many | TRBV19
CASSLWPGRTRSPLHF | many | TRBV7-9
CASSGQGTEAFF | NA | TRBV2
CASSYQGSSGGFPYEQYF | many | TRBV7-6
CASSTSGASSYEQYF | many | TRBV19
CASSLGTSGTDTQYF | NA | TRBV7-6
CASSLASLAGDYGYTF | NA | TRBV7-2
CASSIRPGQRSYEQYF | NA | TRBV9
CASSQAQGVPYEQYF | many | TRBV4-1
CASSEQGQANEQYF | many | TRBV6-1
CASSPMPAQTYEQYF | NA | TRBV7-8